This T cell receptor beta chain derives from a study of cytomegalovirus exposure and HLA in healthy donors. Study-level results: Previously analyzed data showed that most TCR beta V segments were productive at a frequency of about 90% or about 30%. TCR beta chains numbering under 200 were designated cytomegalovirus-associated.

Donors had nominal health at sampling but likely had unrecorded immune exposures. V was pared by 7 bases and J by 14 bases, with 19 bases of the junction left unmatched. CDR3 length equals 16 residues. Germline lookup yields CDR1 SEHNR and CDR2 FQNEAQ (reference sequence). Concerning this clone itself: Its specificity is not known.

Amplification used 60 Vbeta primers and 13 Jbeta primers. This table comes from immunoSEQ multiplex PCR, and its TCRdb copy is limited to in-frame clones, with some not included. The sample carries under 200,000 clones, about two thirds recorded once. Material: PBMCs. This chain connects TRBV7-9 to TRBJ2-1; 11 bases fit TRBD2. The sequence was collected from a woman in her late teens or twenties in good health and CMV-seropositive. CDR3 protein: CASNNQYGSGGAMKFF. CDR3 nucleotides: TGTGCCAGCAACAACCAATACGGTAGCGGGGGGGCCATGAAGTTCTTC. Filled out from reference TRBV7-9 and TRBJ2-1, the complete variable domain reads DTGVSQNPRHKITKRGQNVTFRCDPISEHNRLYWYRQTLGQGPEFLTYFQNEAQLEKSRLLSDRFSAERPKGSFSTLEIQRTEQGDSAMYLCASNNQYGSGGAMKFFGPGTRLTVL.